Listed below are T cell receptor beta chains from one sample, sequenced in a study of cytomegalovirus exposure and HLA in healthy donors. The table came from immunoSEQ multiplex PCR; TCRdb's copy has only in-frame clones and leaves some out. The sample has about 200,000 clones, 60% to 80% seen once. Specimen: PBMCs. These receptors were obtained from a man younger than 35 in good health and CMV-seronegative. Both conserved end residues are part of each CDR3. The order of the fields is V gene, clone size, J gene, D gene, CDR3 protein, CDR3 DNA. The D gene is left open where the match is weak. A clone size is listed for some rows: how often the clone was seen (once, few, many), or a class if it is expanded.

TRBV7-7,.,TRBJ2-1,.,CASSLDGGVYNEQFF,TGTGCTAGCAGCTTAGATGGGGGCGTTTACAATGAGCAGTTCTTC
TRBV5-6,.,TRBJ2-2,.,CASSPGLSVGELFF,TGTGCCAGCAGCCCAGGGTTGTCCGTCGGGGAGCTGTTTTTT
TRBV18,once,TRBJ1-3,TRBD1,CASSPKGGENTIYF,TGTGCCAGCTCACCAAAAGGGGGCGAAAACACCATATATTTT
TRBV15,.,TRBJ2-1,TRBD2,CATSSGLAGFISSYNEQFF,TGTGCCACCAGCAGTGGACTAGCGGGATTTATCAGCTCCTACAATGAGCAGTTCTTC
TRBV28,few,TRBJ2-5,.,CASSFSASEFWETQYF,TGTGCCAGCAGTTTCTCGGCTAGCGAGTTTTGGGAGACCCAGTACTTC
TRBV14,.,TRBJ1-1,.,CASSQVSGLGTEAFF,TGTGCCAGCAGCCAAGTATCAGGGTTGGGGACTGAAGCTTTCTTT
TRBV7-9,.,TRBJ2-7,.,CASSLGGPYEQYF,TGTGCCAGCAGCTTAGGTGGCCCCTACGAGCAGTACTTC
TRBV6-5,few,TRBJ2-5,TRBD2,CASSYSGGAETQYF,TGTGCCAGCAGTTATTCCGGGGGGGCGGAGACCCAGTACTTC
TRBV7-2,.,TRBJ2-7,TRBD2,CASSLELAPTYEQYF,TGTGCCAGCAGCTTAGAACTAGCGCCTACCTACGAGCAGTACTTC
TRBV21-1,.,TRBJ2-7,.,CASRIQGQSDYEQYF,TGTGCCAGCAGAATCCAGGGACAGAGTGACTACGAGCAGTACTTC
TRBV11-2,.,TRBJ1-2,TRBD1,CASSTRQGDGYTF,TGTGCCAGCAGCACGAGACAGGGAGATGGCTACACCTTC
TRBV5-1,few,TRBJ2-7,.,CASSLVQGYEQYF,TGCGCCAGCAGCTTGGTCCAGGGCTACGAGCAGTACTTC
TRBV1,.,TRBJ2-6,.,CTSSQEKDTLSGANVLTF,TGCACCAGCAGCCAAGAGAAAGACACGCTCTCTGGGGCCAACGTCCTGACTTTC
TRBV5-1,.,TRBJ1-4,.,CASSSSTGDEKLFF,TGCGCCAGCAGCTCGAGTACTGGAGATGAAAAACTGTTTTTT
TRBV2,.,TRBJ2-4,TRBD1,CASSPGQGSKNIQYF,TGTGCCAGCAGCCCGGGACAGGGTTCCAAAAACATTCAGTACTTC
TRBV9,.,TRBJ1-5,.,CASSATALSNQAQHF,TGTGCCAGCAGCGCGACAGCCCTTAGCAATCAGGCCCAGCATTTT
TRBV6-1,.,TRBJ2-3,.,CASSRTDSTDTQYF,TGTGCCAGCAGCCGGACAGATAGCACAGATACGCAGTATTTT
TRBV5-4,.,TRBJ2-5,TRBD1,CASTSDRAETQYF,TGTGCCAGCACCTCGGACAGGGCAGAGACCCAGTACTTC
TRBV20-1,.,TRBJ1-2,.,CSAPLPYGYTF,TGCAGTGCTCCCCTTCCCTATGGCTACACCTTC
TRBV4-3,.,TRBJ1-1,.,CASSQGAGAVTEAFF,TGCGCCAGCAGCCAAGGCGCAGGGGCTGTCACTGAAGCTTTCTTT
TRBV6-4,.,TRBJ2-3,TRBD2,CASSAGGPTDTQYF,TGTGCCAGCAGTGCGGGGGGGCCCACAGATACGCAGTATTTT
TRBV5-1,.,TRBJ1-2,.,CASSDVGAVGYTF,TGCGCCAGCAGCGATGTGGGGGCCGTAGGCTACACCTTC
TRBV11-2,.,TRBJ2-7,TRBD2,CASSPSSGTSSYEQYF,TGTGCCAGCAGCCCGTCTTCCGGGACTAGTAGCTACGAGCAGTACTTC
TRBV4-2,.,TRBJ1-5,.,CASSQETQRPQPQHF,TGTGCCAGCAGCCAAGAGACCCAGAGGCCTCAGCCCCAGCATTTT
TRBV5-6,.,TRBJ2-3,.,CASSGRDTSTDTQYF,TGTGCCAGCAGCGGCCGGGACACCAGCACAGATACGCAGTATTTT
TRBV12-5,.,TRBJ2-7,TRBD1,CASGLISGTGASYEQYF,TGTGCTAGTGGTTTGATCTCCGGGACAGGGGCGTCCTACGAGCAGTACTTC
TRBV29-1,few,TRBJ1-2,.,CSVDRALGYGYTF,TGCAGCGTTGACAGGGCTCTTGGCTATGGCTACACCTTC
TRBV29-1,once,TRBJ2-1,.,CSVRQVGNEQFF,TGCAGCGTGAGACAGGTTGGGAATGAGCAGTTCTTC
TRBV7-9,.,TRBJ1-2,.,CATLVFEGYTF,TGTGCCACCCTCGTGTTTGAGGGCTACACCTTC
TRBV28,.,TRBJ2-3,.,CASSLGRERPDTQYF,TGTGCCAGCAGTTTGGGTCGGGAGAGGCCAGATACGCAGTATTTT
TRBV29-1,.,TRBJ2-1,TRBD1,CSAGTGGRYNEQFF,TGCAGCGCCGGGACAGGGGGTCGTTACAATGAGCAGTTCTTC
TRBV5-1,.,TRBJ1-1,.,CASSPGPNLNTEAFF,TGCGCCAGCAGTCCGGGTCCAAACTTGAACACTGAAGCTTTCTTT
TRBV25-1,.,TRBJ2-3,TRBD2,CASSRRGGRTDTQYF,TGTGCCAGCAGCAGACGGGGGGGCCGCACAGATACGCAGTATTTT
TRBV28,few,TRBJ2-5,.,CASRTQGTGKTQYF,TGTGCCAGCAGGACGCAGGGGACGGGGAAGACCCAGTACTTC
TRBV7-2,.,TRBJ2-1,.,CASTHQGSYNEQFF,TGTGCCAGCACCCACCAGGGCTCCTACAATGAGCAGTTCTTC
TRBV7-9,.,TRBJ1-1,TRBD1,CSSSPPRRDREMNTEAFF,TGTTCCAGCAGCCCCCCCCGCCGGGACAGGGAAATGAACACTGAAGCTTTCTTT
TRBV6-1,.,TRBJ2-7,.,CASSRRGPDEQYF,TGTGCCAGCAGTAGGAGGGGGCCCGACGAGCAGTACTTC
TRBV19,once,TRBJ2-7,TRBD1,CASSFLGQIDEQYF,TGTGCCAGTAGTTTCTTGGGACAGATCGACGAGCAGTACTTC
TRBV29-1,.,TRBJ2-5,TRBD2,CSVHGGAGETQYF,TGCAGCGTCCACGGGGGGGCCGGAGAGACCCAGTACTTC
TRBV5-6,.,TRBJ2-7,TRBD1,CASSLIRDRQMPLDYEQYF,TGTGCCAGCAGCCTGATCCGGGACAGGCAAATGCCGCTTGACTACGAGCAGTACTTC
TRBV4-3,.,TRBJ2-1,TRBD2,CASSQDRSGSYNEQFF,TGCGCCAGCAGCCAAGATAGAAGCGGGAGCTACAATGAGCAGTTCTTC
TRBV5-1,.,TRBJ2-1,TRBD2,CASDPTLAGGHNEQFF,TGCGCCAGCGACCCCACACTAGCGGGGGGGCATAATGAGCAGTTCTTC